Each of the 20 T cell receptor beta chains below was sequenced from the same sample in a study of T cell changes during pregnancy in multiple sclerosis. Assay used: immunoSEQ multiplex PCR; TCRdb lists only in-frame clones, some missing. The sample has under 45,000 clones, 80% to 90% seen once. This specimen was CD4+ T cells from peripheral blood mononuclear cells, taken in the first trimester of pregnancy. These receptors were obtained from a female donor with multiple sclerosis, enrolled in a pregnancy study.

Within the sample, this clone is medium-sized (0.01 to 0.1%). The chain carries TRBV5-4 and TRBJ2-7; D is possibly TRBD2 (6 bases). V was clipped by 0 bases and J by 9 bases, with 16 bases between them. The CDR3 spans 14 residues. The germline V gene has CDR1 SGHNT and CDR2 YYREEE (reference sequence). In nucleotides, the CDR3 is TGTGCCAGCAGCTTGGTAGGTAGCGGAGCTGGGCAGTACTTC. Translated, it gives CASSLVGSGAGQYF.

V usage is TRBV5-1 and J usage is TRBJ1-2, with D unclear. With 3 bases removed from V and 0 bases from J, the gap between germline ends came to 6 bases. Germline CDR1 is SGHRS and CDR2 is YFSETQ. CDR3 length equals 13 residues. The CDR3 protein is CASSSQTNYGYTF. The CDR3 DNA is TGCGCCAGCAGCTCACAGACTAACTATGGCTACACCTTC.

This clone was counted a few times. The CDR3 sequence is CASSFPGNTEAFF. The CDR3 nucleotides read TGTGCCAGCAGCTTTCCGGGAAACACTGAAGCTTTCTTT. The chain has TRBV5-4 and TRBJ1-1; D is unclear. V lost 2 bases and J 2 bases, leaving 7 bases between the germline ends. This CDR3 has 13 amino acids. From germline, CDR1 is SGHNT and CDR2 YYREEE (reference sequence).

The rearrangement joins TRBV18 to TRBJ2-7; TRBD2 might be the D (6 bases). CDR1 is KGHSH and CDR2 is LQKENI in the germline V gene. Deletions cut 4 bases from V and 7 bases from J, with 17 bases between. The CDR3 has 14 amino acids. The CDR3 sequence is CASSLGKGLAEQYF. CDR3 bases: TGTGCCAGCTCACTTGGTAAGGGACTGGCTGAGCAGTACTTC.

The chain is built from TRBV6-1 and TRBJ1-2; TRBD1 agrees at 10 bases. The length of the CDR3 is 13 residues. Trimming at V came to 4 bases and at J to 8 bases, leaving 4 bases not matched to a gene. The germline gives CDR1 MNHNS, CDR2 SASEGT. This CDR3 is CASSGQGAIGYTF. CDR3 nucleotide sequence: TGTGCCAGCAGTGGACAGGGGGCCATCGGCTACACCTTC.

The V and J genes are TRBV19 and TRBJ2-1; D is possibly TRBD2 (5 bases). CDR1 and CDR2 (germline): LNHDA, SQIVND (reference sequence). The CDR3 extends over 12 amino acids. V was trimmed by 3 bases and J by 6 bases, leaving 6 bases between them. The CDR3 protein is CASSIRGNEQFF. CDR3 in DNA: TGTGCCAGTAGTATTCGGGGCAATGAGCAGTTCTTC. The full variable domain, with the rest looked up from reference TRBV19 and TRBJ2-1, is DGGITQSPKYLFRKEGQNVTLSCEQNLNHDAMYWYRQDPGQGLRLIYYSQIVNDFQKGDIAEGYSVSREKKESFPLTVTSAQKNPTAFYLCASSIRGNEQFFGPGTRLTVL.

The gene calls are TRBV7-2 and TRBJ2-2; D unresolved. This CDR3 contains 12 residues. Germline CDR1 is SGHTA and CDR2 is FQGNSA. V shed 3 bases and J shed 7 bases, with 6 bases lying between them. The DNA for the CDR3 is TGTGCCAGCAGCTTCCTAGGCGGGGAGCTGTTTTTT. Protein: CASSFLGGELFF. Full variable domain (rest looked up from reference TRBV7-2 and TRBJ2-2): GAGVSQSPSNKVTEKGKDVELRCDPISGHTALYWYRQSLGQGLEFLIYFQGNSAPDKSGLPSDRFSAERTGGSVSTLTIQRTQQEDSAVYLCASSFLGGELFFGEGSRLTVL.

The CDR3 reads CASNPGTGLGIDGYTF. DNA for the CDR3: TGTGCCAGCAACCCCGGGACAGGACTCGGTATTGATGGCTACACCTTC. The gene calls are TRBV6-4 and TRBJ1-2; 8 bases agree with TRBD1. The CDR3 length is 16 residues. Per germline, CDR1 MRHNA and CDR2 SNTAGT. J gave up 6 bases and V 7 bases, and 16 bases lay outside the gene matches.

This clone showed up just a few times. The V call is TRBV7-2, the J call TRBJ2-5; 11 bases are a match to TRBD1. Germline assignment: CDR1 SGHTA and CDR2 FQGNSA. There are 15 residues in the CDR3. J was trimmed by 6 bases and V by 6 bases; bases with no gene match: 9. The CDR3 DNA reads TGTGCCAGCAGAGAAGGACAGGGGGCCACGAAGACCCAGTACTTC. This encodes CASREGQGATKTQYF. Variable domain in full (rest from reference TRBV7-2 and TRBJ2-5): GAGVSQSPSNKVTEKGKDVELRCDPISGHTALYWYRQSLGQGLEFLIYFQGNSAPDKSGLPSDRFSAERTGGSVSTLTIQRTQQEDSAVYLCASREGQGATKTQYFGPGTRLLVL.

The V call is TRBV2, the J call TRBJ2-2, with D perhaps matching TRBD1 (5 bases). CDR3 length equals 14 residues. Trimming took 7 bases from V and 2 from J, leaving 11 bases between them. From germline, CDR1 is SNHLY and CDR2 FYNNEI. CDR3 residues: CASKEGANTGELFF. The CDR3 coding sequence is TGTGCCAGCAAGGAAGGGGCCAACACCGGGGAGCTGTTTTTT.

V usage is TRBV4-3 and J usage is TRBJ2-3; 9 nucleotides line up with TRBD2. This CDR3 has 17 amino acids. The germline CDR1 and CDR2 sequences are LGHNA and YSLEER. With V trimmed by 1 base and J by 5 bases, 10 bases remained unmatched. This CDR3 reads CASSQVGGGRAKDTQYF. The CDR3 nucleotides are TGCGCCAGCAGCCAAGTAGGGGGCGGGAGGGCCAAAGATACGCAGTATTTT.

The gene calls are TRBV18 and TRBJ2-7, with 8 bases lining up with TRBD2. This CDR3 region has 15 residues. The V gene end was trimmed by 0 bases and the J gene end by 1 base; junction bases not matched to a gene: 2. CDR1 KGHSH and CDR2 LQKENI come from the germline V gene. The CDR3 coding sequence is TGTGCCAGCTCACCACCAAGCGGGAGATCCTACGAGCAGTACTTC. The encoded protein is CASSPPSGRSYEQYF.

This sequence joins TRBV30 and TRBJ2-3, with D perhaps matching TRBD2 (6 bases). The CDR3 sequence is 10 residues long. From germline, CDR1 is GTSNPN and CDR2 SVGIG (reference sequence). CDR3 DNA sequence: TGTAACCGGGGGATAAGTACGCAGTATTTT. This sequence encodes CNRGISTQYF.

The gene calls are TRBV7-6 and TRBJ1-1, with D tentatively TRBD1 (6 bases). The CDR3 is made up of 15 amino acids. Germline V gene data show CDR1 as SGHVS and CDR2 as FNYEAQ. V lost 2 bases, J lost 4 bases, and 14 bases lay in between. The CDR3 sequence: CASSLKGGGGTEAFF. The CDR3, as DNA: TGTGCCAGCAGCTTAAAAGGGGGAGGGGGCACTGAAGCTTTCTTT.

This chain connects TRBV7-2 to TRBJ2-7; 7 bases align to TRBD1. CDR3 size: 14 residues. The V segment lost 4 bases and the J segment 4 bases; nucleotides outside the gene matches: 7. Germline V CDR1 and CDR2: SGHTA, FQGNSA. The CDR3 coding sequence is TGTGCCAGCAGCTCGATTCCAGGGGGTTACGAGCAGTACTTC. Encoded protein: CASSSIPGGYEQYF.

The chain combines TRBV29-1 with TRBJ1-5, with 9 positions matching TRBD1. Germline V gene data show CDR1 as SQVTM and CDR2 as ANQGSEA. The CDR3 totals 16 residues. Trimming took 6 bases from V and 0 from J; bases not matched to a gene: 9. CDR3 protein: CSVVRTGEGSNQPQHF. CDR3 DNA: TGCAGCGTCGTACGGACAGGGGAGGGTAGCAATCAGCCCCAGCATTTT.

As to this clone: Other DNA sequences in the sample encode the same CDR3. The rearrangement uses TRBV6-5 and TRBJ1-1; D gene uncertain. V lost 2 bases to trimming and J lost 5 bases, with 9 bases between them. The V gene's germline CDR1 is MNHEY and CDR2 SVGAGI. The CDR3 loop spans 13 amino acids. The CDR3 is CASSYEGGTEAFF. CDR3 nucleotides: TGTGCCAGCAGTTACGAGGGCGGAACTGAAGCTTTCTTT.

The J gene is TRBJ2-5, the V gene TRBV18; TRBD1 aligns across 9 bases. The CDR3 covers 16 residues. Trimming removed 2 bases from V and 4 bases from J; junction bases left unmatched: 8. Germline V gene sequence: CDR1 KGHSH, CDR2 LQKENI. CDR3 residues: CASSPKGQGGGETQYF. The DNA for the CDR3 is TGTGCCAGCTCACCAAAGGGACAGGGAGGAGGAGAGACCCAGTACTTC.

V usage is TRBV27 and J usage is TRBJ2-2; 10 bases align to TRBD1. CDR1 MNHEY and CDR2 SMNVEV come from the germline V gene (reference sequence). Trimming cost V 4 bases and J 6 bases; bases outside gene matches: 8. CDR3 length equals 16 residues. CDR3 protein: CASSSGRDRGSGELFF. In nucleotides, the CDR3 is TGTGCCAGCAGTTCCGGGAGGGACAGGGGATCCGGGGAGCTGTTTTTT.

V is TRBV2 and J is TRBJ2-1; 12 bases fit TRBD2. V was clipped by 6 bases and J by 8 bases; unmatched bases: 17. The length of the CDR3 is 18 residues. The V gene's germline CDR1 is SNHLY and CDR2 FYNNEI. CDR3 bases: TGTGCCAGCAGGGCGGGACTAGCGGGCATCCTACAAAAGGATGAGCAGTTCTTC. Encoded protein: CASRAGLAGILQKDEQFF. Full variable domain (missing parts from reference TRBV2 and TRBJ2-1): EPEVTQTPSHQVTQMGQEVILRCVPISNHLYFYWYRQILGQKVEFLVSFYNNEISEKSEIFDDQFSVERPDGSNFTLKIRSTKLEDSAMYFCASRAGLAGILQKDEQFFGPGTRLTVL.